The clone carrying this TCR beta chain was counted between two and nine times. Its antigen is unidentified. The data were obtained in a study of beta chain features in type 1 diabetes. The wider study: Cell yields, age and gender were similar between patients and healthy donors.

As every portion of the isolated RNA was reverse transcribed, the sequencing read expressed TCRB transcripts. Using immunoSEQ multiplex PCR, the repertoire was profiled, and TCRdb retains in-frame clones only, with some absent. The sample records roughly 150,000 clones, over 8.5% being singletons. This CDR3 has 14 residues. After removal of 6 bases from V and 0 bases from J, the junction contained 6 bases not matched to a gene. CDR1 is SGHRS, CDR2 YFSETQ, per germline. Study-level points and caveats: For Type 1 diabetes patients, all four CD4+ subsets carried TCRB CDR3s that were moderately but significantly shorter.

Central memory, naive, regulatory and stem cell-like memory CD4+ cells were sorted by CD45RO/CCR7/CD25/CD127/CD95/CD27. The material sequenced was central memory CD4+ T cells from blood. The receptor was isolated from a man younger than 30 in good health. The chain combines TRBV5-1 with TRBJ2-7, with 7 bases lining up with TRBD2. The CDR3 protein is CASTRGGSSYEQYF. Written as DNA, the CDR3 is TGCGCCAGCACCCGCGGGGGATCCTCCTACGAGCAGTACTTC.